This entry concerns a single TCR beta chain. Its antigen remains unidentified. Germline V gene lookup returns CDR1 MDHEN and CDR2 SYDVKM. The V segment lost 6 bases and the J segment 5 bases; nucleotides outside the gene matches: 9. The CDR3 has 14 amino acids. The data are from a study of T cell responses to AZD1222 COVID-19 vaccine. Overall study findings and caveats: Two AZD1222 administrations were followed by greater Spike-specific TCR breadth and depth.

The data were produced by immunoSEQ multiplex PCR, yet TCRdb's version contains in-frame clones alone and is incomplete. Here the sample spans about 220,000 clones, more than 85% being singletons. This clonotype was obtained from an adult in good health. The sample in question was peripheral blood, obtained on day 0 of MenACWY control vaccination. V is TRBV28 and J is TRBJ2-7; 8 bases are a match to TRBD1. The CDR3 DNA sequence: TGTGCCAGCAGGACCGGGACAGGTGCCCACGAGCAGTACTTC. It codes for CASRTGTGAHEQYF.